This entry is about one T cell receptor beta chain. These data come from a study of blood T cell repertoires in COVID-19. As for the study in general: Material from acute and convalescent COVID-19 was sourced from the United States, Italy and Spain. T cells, B-cell-depleted T cells, or PBMCs supplied cDNA or gDNA.

Trimming shortened V by 1 base and J by 0 bases, and 9 bases separated the two germline ends. From germline, CDR1 is SGHVS and CDR2 FNYEAQ. The CDR3 covers 15 residues. Per the original data handling: Reference gene primer amplification gave estimated nucleated cell counts. Repertoires were generated with immunoSEQ multiplex PCR, while TCRdb's copy carries only in-frame clones and drops some. From that table come the V and J calls and clone size; the DNA was used to work out D and trimming. Of 85,000 to 90,000 clones in the sample, 85% to 95% were seen once. The rearrangement links TRBV7-6 to TRBJ1-1, with no clear D. This sequence was found in a human donor with active COVID-19. The donor label of this sample is uncertain. Sequencing used peripheral blood. CDR3 loop: CASSLDVLVNTEAFF. As DNA, the CDR3 is TGTGCCAGCAGCTTAGATGTACTGGTGAACACTGAAGCTTTCTTT.